This TCR beta chain was observed in a study of shared clonotypes between healthy human individuals. The protocol was immunoSEQ multiplex PCR, while the TCRdb copy is restricted to in-frame clones and leaves out a portion. The table shows over a million clones, with roughly 80% occurring only once. The CDR3 loop spans 19 amino acids. Trimming cost V 4 bases and J 0 bases, with 22 bases left between them. Germline CDR1 MDHEN, CDR2 SYDVKM. The source is a man aged 18 to 30 in good health. V and J are TRBV28 and TRBJ1-3; weak D call: TRBD1 (5 bases). The specimen sequenced was memory CD4+ T cells sorted from blood. Noted subset: CD45RA-negative fraction. The CDR3 loop is CASSSTPLGGRGSGNTIYF. The CDR3 DNA sequence: TGTGCCAGCAGTTCAACTCCCCTCGGGGGGAGGGGCTCTGGAAACACCATATATTTT.